This entry concerns a single TCR beta chain. The data are from a study of blood T cell repertoires in COVID-19. Looking at the study overall: The samples span acute and convalescent COVID-19 from the United States, Italy and Spain.

Generated by immunoSEQ multiplex PCR, the TCRdb table keeps only in-frame clones and is missing some. The table has some 140,000 clones, approximately 79% seen once; the top ten hold under 4.5%. CDR3 length: 15 residues. V lost 2 bases to trimming and J lost 2 bases, with 13 bases between them. Germline values: CDR1 LGHDT, CDR2 YNNKEL (reference sequence). Material for sequencing was peripheral blood. The J gene is TRBJ2-7, the V gene TRBV3-1 (or the pseudogene TRBV3-2); possibly TRBD1 for D (6 bases). This sequence was found in a man aged 60 to 69 with acute or convalescent COVID-19. The CDR3 is CASSQTGFSAYEQYF. DNA for the CDR3: TGTGCCAGCAGCCAAACAGGGTTTTCCGCCTACGAGCAGTACTTC.